This T cell receptor (beta chain) comes out of a study of blood T cells in healthy people across ages. The overall study: In model experiments, template switching was able to capture about one barcoded beta molecule for every two T cells that were present.

The authors extracted at least 6 micrograms of total RNA per sample. Together with a sample-barcoded 5' primer, a J-beta primer mix was included in a second PCR lasting about 7 to 12 cycles. TCRdb fed the 5' RACE reads into MiXCR, producing one record per CDR3 protein. The profile covers 1.5 million to 2 million distinct CDR3 sequences, with over 25% appearing a single time and 7.7% taken by the ten largest. The sample consisted of blood. The clonotype comes from a woman aged 30 to 39 in good health.

CDR3 amino acids: CASSRDSSNTEAFF. As DNA, the CDR3 is TGTGCCAGCAGTAGAGACAGTTCGAACACTGAAGCTTTCTTT. This rearrangement joins TRBV27 to TRBJ1-1; possibly TRBD1 for D (5 bases). Germline V gene lookup returns CDR1 MNHEY and CDR2 SMNVEV (reference sequence). V was cut by 5 bases and J by 1 base, with 11 bases left in between. CDR3 length: 14 amino acids.